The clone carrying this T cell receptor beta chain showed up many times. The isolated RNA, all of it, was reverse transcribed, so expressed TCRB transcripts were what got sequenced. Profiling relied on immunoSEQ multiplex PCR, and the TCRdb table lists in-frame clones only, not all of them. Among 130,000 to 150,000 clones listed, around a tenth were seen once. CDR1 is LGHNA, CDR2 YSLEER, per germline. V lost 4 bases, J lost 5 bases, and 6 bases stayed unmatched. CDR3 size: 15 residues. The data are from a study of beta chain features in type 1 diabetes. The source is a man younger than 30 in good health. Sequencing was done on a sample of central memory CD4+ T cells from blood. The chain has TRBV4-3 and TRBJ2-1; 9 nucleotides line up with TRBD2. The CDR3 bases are TGCGCCAGCAGCCCTAGCCTAGCGGGGAACAATGAGCAGTTCTTC. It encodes CASSPSLAGNNEQFF.